The rows below give T cell receptor beta chains drawn from one sample of a study of blood T cell repertoires in COVID-19. Method: immunoSEQ multiplex PCR; TCRdb's copy keeps in-frame clones and lacks some. The sample yields approximately 41,000 clones, 87% seen once. Sequencing used peripheral blood. The source is a woman aged 80 or over with active COVID-19. CDR3s include the opening cysteine and the closing phenylalanine or tryptophan.

V gene	J gene	CDR3 protein
TRBV2	TRBJ2-1	CASRPGVSYNEQFF
TRBV6-9	TRBJ1-2	CASSYRRLTTVYGYTF
TRBV11-3	TRBJ2-2	CASSPAGVYTGELFF
TRBV2	TRBJ2-1	CASSEQQASYNEQFF
TRBV9	TRBJ1-1	CASSVAGDTEAFF
TRBV6-5	TRBJ2-1	CASSQQGASINEQFF
TRBV7-2	TRBJ2-6	CASSLRGGANVLTF
TRBV20-1	TRBJ2-2	CSELGELFF
TRBV6-2/TRBV6-3	TRBJ2-1	CASSHGERHEQFF
TRBV3-1/TRBV3-2	TRBJ2-1	CASSGSGGGKFF
TRBV27	TRBJ2-1	CASSLRTRTNEQFF
TRBV5-1	TRBJ1-4	CASSPGTGTSNEKLFF
TRBV12-3/TRBV12-4	TRBJ1-1	CASSLQVNTEAFF
TRBV6-6	TRBJ1-1	CASSPGQLTEAFF
TRBV4-3	TRBJ1-1	CASSQDRQRAEAFF